This is a list of T cell receptor beta chains from one sample in a study of blood T cell repertoires in COVID-19. TCRdb keeps only in-frame clones here, not all; method: immunoSEQ multiplex PCR. This sample has approximately 90,000 clones, with 88% found just once. Sequencing used peripheral blood. The origin of the receptors is a man aged 60 to 75 with acute or convalescent COVID-19. CDR3s include the opening cysteine and the closing phenylalanine or tryptophan.

V: TRBV6-4
J: TRBJ2-2
CDR3: CASSLRGSIGELFF

V: TRBV24-1
J: TRBJ1-6
CDR3: CATSDGTIGGNSPLHF

V: TRBV18
J: TRBJ2-2
CDR3: CASSPRSGGTGELFF

V: TRBV5-8
J: TRBJ2-5
CDR3: CASSLWTGGSLETQYF

V: TRBV6-2/TRBV6-3
J: TRBJ1-2
CDR3: CASSMQASSYTF

V: TRBV9
J: TRBJ1-2
CDR3: CASSVDQGINYGYTF

V: TRBV5-1
J: TRBJ2-2
CDR3: CASSLLEGFGELFF

V: TRBV11-2
J: TRBJ2-3
CDR3: CASSLQPGTSRPDTQYF

V: TRBV24-1
J: TRBJ2-1
CDR3: CATEGRTESNEQFF

V: TRBV19
J: TRBJ2-7
CDR3: CASSVMGQGPYEQYF

V: TRBV9
J: TRBJ2-5
CDR3: CASSLSGGAYQETQYF

V: TRBV5-4
J: TRBJ1-2
CDR3: CASSLGQGGYGYTF

V: TRBV7-9
J: TRBJ1-4
CDR3: CASSLGQHKKLFF

V: TRBV12-5
J: TRBJ1-1
CDR3: CASGFGTGPGTEAFF

V: TRBV29-1
J: TRBJ2-7
CDR3: CSVVDRDNYEQYF

V: TRBV19
J: TRBJ2-4
CDR3: CAGSPWTGQRENIQYF

V: TRBV30
J: TRBJ1-5
CDR3: CAWAGQTSNQPQHF

V: TRBV29-1
J: TRBJ1-5
CDR3: CSVTPGQGNQPQHF

V: TRBV27
J: TRBJ2-7
CDR3: CASSFRGPSYEQYF

V: TRBV4-1
J: TRBJ1-2
CDR3: CASSQGQGTANYGYTF

V: TRBV5-5
J: TRBJ1-3
CDR3: CASSSNPGLQSGNTIYF

V: TRBV6-5
J: TRBJ2-1
CDR3: CASRVGRGNEQFF

V: TRBV5-1
J: TRBJ1-1
CDR3: CASSLVRETEAFF

V: TRBV9
J: TRBJ1-1
CDR3: CASSVAVGSTEAFF

V: TRBV29-1
J: TRBJ2-2
CDR3: CSVEDLAGNTGELFF

V: TRBV2
J: TRBJ2-7
CDR3: CASTYGTEYEQYF

V: TRBV9
J: TRBJ1-4
CDR3: CASSASDRRSEKLFF

V: TRBV27
J: TRBJ1-2
CDR3: CASRARGQFNYGYTF

V: TRBV27
J: TRBJ1-4
CDR3: CASGRGGEKLFF

V: TRBV7-3
J: TRBJ2-3
CDR3: CASSRTSTDTQYF

V: TRBV7-8
J: TRBJ2-7
CDR3: CASSLGSGGLAVYEQYF

V: TRBV7-8
J: TRBJ1-1
CDR3: CASSFRGRGNTEAFF

V: TRBV4-2
J: TRBJ2-2
CDR3: CASSQTGAGELFF

V: TRBV5-4
J: TRBJ2-2
CDR3: CASSLAVAGFSGELFF

V: TRBV5-1
J: TRBJ1-6
CDR3: CASSRGGVYNSPLHF

V: TRBV25-1
J: TRBJ2-2
CDR3: CASRAGQGIHGELFF

V: TRBV5-1
J: TRBJ1-1
CDR3: CASSIMTGMNTEAFF

V: TRBV5-1
J: TRBJ1-6
CDR3: CASSPISPRGNSPLHF

V: TRBV6-5
J: TRBJ2-1
CDR3: CASSLAGKESEQFF

V: TRBV29-1
J: TRBJ2-5
CDR3: CSVRSGVLETQYF

V: TRBV7-2
J: TRBJ1-2
CDR3: CASSYETVSGYTF

V: TRBV7-8
J: TRBJ2-5
CDR3: CASSLATGNNQETQYF

V: TRBV19
J: TRBJ2-1
CDR3: CASRRVLAGAYNEQFF

V: TRBV5-1
J: TRBJ1-1
CDR3: CASSTRTGGNTEAFF

V: TRBV14
J: TRBJ2-1
CDR3: CASSQVAAGGEQFF

V: TRBV19
J: TRBJ2-1
CDR3: CASSIGGTSGINEQFF

V: TRBV5-1
J: TRBJ2-7
CDR3: CASSPAGSGEQYF

V: TRBV7-8
J: TRBJ2-3
CDR3: CASSLYLQTTGDIPDTQYF

V: TRBV6-5
J: TRBJ2-7
CDR3: CASSYRTSGTYEQYF

V: TRBV19
J: TRBJ2-1
CDR3: CASSSGNEQFF

V: TRBV11-1
J: TRBJ2-3
CDR3: CASSLMVAGLTDTQYF

V: TRBV6-1
J: TRBJ2-5
CDR3: CASSEASLAGDGTQYF

V: TRBV24-1
J: TRBJ2-3
CDR3: CATSDFTAGAPDTQYF

V: TRBV4-2
J: TRBJ1-2
CDR3: CASSQDHLTGANYGYTF

V: TRBV6-6
J: TRBJ1-2
CDR3: CASKDITNYGYTF